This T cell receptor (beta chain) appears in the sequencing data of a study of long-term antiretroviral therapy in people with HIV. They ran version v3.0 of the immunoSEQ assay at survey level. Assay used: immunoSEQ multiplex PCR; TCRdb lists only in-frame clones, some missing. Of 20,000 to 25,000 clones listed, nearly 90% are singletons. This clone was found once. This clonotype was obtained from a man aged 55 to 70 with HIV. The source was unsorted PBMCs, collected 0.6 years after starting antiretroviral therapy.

This CDR3 is CASSSGRGEETQYF. The CDR3 DNA reads as TGTGCCAGCAGCTCGGGCCGGGGGGAAGAGACCCAGTACTTC. This rearrangement joins TRBV7-2 to TRBJ2-5, with TRBD2 matching 7 bases. The CDR3 has 14 amino acids. Germline CDR1 reads SGHTA; CDR2 reads FQGNSA. Losses at the gene ends were 4 bases for V and 3 bases for J; bases not matched to a gene: 5.